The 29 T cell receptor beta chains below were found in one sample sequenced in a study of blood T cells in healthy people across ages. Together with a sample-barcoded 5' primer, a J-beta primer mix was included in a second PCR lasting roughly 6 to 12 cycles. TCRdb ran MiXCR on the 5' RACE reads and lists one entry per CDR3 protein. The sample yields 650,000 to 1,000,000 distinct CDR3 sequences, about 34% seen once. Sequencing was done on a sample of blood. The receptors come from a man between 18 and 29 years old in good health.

CDR3 in DNA: TGCGCCAGCAGCCAAGAAGGGGCGGGGGCGTATGGTCAGCCCCAGCATTTT. Protein: CASSQEGAGAYGQPQHF. This chain joins TRBV4-1 and TRBJ1-5, with a possible D match to TRBD1 (6 bases). The CDR3 contains 17 residues. Germline CDR1 MGHRA, CDR2 YSYEKL. Between the trimmed V and J ends, which lost 0 bases and 6 bases, there was a span of 18 bases.

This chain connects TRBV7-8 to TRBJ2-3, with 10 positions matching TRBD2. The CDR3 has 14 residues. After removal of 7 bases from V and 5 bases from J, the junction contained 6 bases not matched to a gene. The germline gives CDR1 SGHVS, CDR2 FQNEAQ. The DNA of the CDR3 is TGTGCCAGCAAAACTAGCGGGGCCCAAGATACGCAGTATTTT. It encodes CASKTSGAQDTQYF.

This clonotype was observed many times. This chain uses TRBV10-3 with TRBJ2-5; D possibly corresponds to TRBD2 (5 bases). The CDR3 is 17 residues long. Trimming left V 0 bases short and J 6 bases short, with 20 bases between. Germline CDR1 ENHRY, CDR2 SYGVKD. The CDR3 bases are TGTGCCATCAGTGAGTCGACTCGGGGTAGCGACCTGAAGACCCAGTACTTC. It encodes CAISESTRGSDLKTQYF.

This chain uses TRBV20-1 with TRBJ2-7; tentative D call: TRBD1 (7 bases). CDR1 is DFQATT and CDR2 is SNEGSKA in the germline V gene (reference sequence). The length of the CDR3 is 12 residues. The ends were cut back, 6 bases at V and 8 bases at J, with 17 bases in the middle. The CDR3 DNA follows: TGCAGTGCCCCAGGGGGGCTATACAAGCAGTACTTC. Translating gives CSAPGGLYKQYF.

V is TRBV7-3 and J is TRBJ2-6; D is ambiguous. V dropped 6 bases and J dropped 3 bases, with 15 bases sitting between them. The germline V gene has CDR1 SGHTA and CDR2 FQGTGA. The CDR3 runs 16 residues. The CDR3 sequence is CASSSGVGVGANVLTF. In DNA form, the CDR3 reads TGTGCCAGCAGTTCTGGGGTAGGCGTTGGGGCCAACGTCCTGACTTTC.

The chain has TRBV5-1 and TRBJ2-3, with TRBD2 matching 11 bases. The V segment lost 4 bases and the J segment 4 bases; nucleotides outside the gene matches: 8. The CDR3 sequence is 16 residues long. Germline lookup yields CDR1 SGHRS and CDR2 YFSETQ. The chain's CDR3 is CASSIASTSGADTQYF. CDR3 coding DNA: TGCGCCAGCAGCATCGCTTCGACTAGCGGGGCAGATACGCAGTATTTT.

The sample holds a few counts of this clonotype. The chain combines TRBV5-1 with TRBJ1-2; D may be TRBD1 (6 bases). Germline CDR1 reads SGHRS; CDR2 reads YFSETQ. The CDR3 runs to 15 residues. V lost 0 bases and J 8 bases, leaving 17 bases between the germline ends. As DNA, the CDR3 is TGCGCCAGCAGCTTGGCGTCCAAACAGGGAAAAGGCTACACCTTC. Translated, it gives CASSLASKQGKGYTF.

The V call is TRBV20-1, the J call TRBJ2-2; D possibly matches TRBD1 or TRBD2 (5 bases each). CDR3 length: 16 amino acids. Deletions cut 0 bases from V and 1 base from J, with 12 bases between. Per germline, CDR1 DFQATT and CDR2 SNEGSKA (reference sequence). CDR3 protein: CSARDAGTENTGELFF. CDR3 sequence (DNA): TGCAGTGCTAGAGATGCCGGGACCGAGAACACCGGGGAGCTGTTTTTT.

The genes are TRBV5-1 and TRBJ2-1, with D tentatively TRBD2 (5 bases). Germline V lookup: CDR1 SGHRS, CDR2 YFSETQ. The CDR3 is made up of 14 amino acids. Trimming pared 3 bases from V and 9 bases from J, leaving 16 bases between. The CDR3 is CASSSGGPSGEQFF. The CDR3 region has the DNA TGCGCCAGCAGCTCGGGCGGTCCAAGCGGTGAGCAGTTCTTC.

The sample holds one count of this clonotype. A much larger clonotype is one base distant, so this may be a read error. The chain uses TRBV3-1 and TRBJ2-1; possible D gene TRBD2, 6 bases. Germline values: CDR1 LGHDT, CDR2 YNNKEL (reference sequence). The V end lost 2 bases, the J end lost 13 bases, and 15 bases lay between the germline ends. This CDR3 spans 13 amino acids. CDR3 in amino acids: CASSQRRGETQFF. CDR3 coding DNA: TGTGCCAGCAGCCAAAGGAGGGGAGAGACCCAGTTCTTC.

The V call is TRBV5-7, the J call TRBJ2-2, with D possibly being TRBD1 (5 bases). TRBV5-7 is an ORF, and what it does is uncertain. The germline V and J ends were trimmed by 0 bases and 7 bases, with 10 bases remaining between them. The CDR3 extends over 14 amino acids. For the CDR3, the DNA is TGTGCCAGCAGCTTGGAGGGGTTTATCGGGGAGCTGTTTTTT. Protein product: CASSLEGFIGELFF.

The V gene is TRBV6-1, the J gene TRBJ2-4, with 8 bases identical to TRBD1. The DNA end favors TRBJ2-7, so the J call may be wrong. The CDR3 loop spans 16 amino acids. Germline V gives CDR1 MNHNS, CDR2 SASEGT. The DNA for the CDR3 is TGTGCCAGCAGTGAAGTTGGACAGGGCCTACCCTACGAGCAGTACTTC. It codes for CASSEVGQGLPYEQYF.

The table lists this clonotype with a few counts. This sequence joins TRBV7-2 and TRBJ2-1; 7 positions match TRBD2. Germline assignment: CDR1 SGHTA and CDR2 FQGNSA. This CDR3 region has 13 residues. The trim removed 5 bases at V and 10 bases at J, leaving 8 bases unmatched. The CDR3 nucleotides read TGTGCCAGCAGCCGAAGCGGGGTGGAAGAGCAGTTCTTC. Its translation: CASSRSGVEEQFF.

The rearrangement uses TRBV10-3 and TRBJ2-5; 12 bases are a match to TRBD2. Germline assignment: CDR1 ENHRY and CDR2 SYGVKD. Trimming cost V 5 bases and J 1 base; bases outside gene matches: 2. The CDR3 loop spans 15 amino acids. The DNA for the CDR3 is TGTGCCATCAGTCTAGCGGGAGGGCCCCAAGAGACCCAGTACTTC. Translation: CAISLAGGPQETQYF.

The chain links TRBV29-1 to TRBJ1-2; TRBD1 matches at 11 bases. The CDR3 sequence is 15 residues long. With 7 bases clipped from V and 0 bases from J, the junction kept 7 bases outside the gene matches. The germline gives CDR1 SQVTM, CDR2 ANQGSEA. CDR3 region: CSARTGGASNYGYTF. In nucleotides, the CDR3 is TGCAGCGCTAGGACAGGGGGCGCGTCTAACTATGGCTACACCTTC.

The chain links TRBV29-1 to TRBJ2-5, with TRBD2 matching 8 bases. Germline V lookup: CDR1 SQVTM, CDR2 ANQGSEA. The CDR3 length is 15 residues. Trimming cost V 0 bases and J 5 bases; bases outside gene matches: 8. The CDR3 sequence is CSVEDAGGALETQYF. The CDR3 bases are TGCAGCGTTGAAGATGCGGGGGGCGCGTTGGAGACCCAGTACTTC.

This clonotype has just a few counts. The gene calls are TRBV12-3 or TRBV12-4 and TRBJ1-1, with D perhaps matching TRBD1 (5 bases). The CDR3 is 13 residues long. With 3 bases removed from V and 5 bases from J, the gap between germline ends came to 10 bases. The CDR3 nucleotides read TGTGCCAGCAGTTTGAGAGGACAAACTGAAGCTTTCTTT. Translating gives CASSLRGQTEAFF.

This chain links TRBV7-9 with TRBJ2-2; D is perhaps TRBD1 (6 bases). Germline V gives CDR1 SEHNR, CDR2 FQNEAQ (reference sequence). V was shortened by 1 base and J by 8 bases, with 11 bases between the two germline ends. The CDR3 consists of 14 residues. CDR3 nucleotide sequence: TGTGCCAGCAGCTTAGAATCACAGGGAGGGGAGCTGTTTTTT. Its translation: CASSLESQGGELFF. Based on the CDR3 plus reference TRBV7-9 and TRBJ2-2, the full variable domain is DTGVSQNPRHKITKRGQNVTFRCDPISEHNRLYWYRQTLGQGPEFLTYFQNEAQLEKSRLLSDRFSAERPKGSFSTLEIQRTEQGDSAMYLCASSLESQGGELFFGEGSRLTVL.

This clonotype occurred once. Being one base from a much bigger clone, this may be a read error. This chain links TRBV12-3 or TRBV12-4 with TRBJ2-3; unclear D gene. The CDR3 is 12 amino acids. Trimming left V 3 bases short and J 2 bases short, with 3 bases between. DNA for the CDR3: TGTGCCAGCAGTTTCTACACAGATACGCAGTATTTT. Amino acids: CASSFYTDTQYF.

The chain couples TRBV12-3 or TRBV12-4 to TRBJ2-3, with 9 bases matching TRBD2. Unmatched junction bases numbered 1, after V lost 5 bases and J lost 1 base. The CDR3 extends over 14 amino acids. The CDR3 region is CASSRGGGTDTQYF. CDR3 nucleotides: TGTGCCAGCAGTCGCGGGGGGGGCACAGATACGCAGTATTTT.

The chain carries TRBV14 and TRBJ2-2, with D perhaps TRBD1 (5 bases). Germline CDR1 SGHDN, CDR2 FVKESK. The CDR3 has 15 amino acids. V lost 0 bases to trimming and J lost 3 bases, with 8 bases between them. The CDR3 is CASSQEQGYTGELFF. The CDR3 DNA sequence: TGTGCCAGCAGCCAAGAGCAGGGTTACACCGGGGAGCTGTTTTTT.

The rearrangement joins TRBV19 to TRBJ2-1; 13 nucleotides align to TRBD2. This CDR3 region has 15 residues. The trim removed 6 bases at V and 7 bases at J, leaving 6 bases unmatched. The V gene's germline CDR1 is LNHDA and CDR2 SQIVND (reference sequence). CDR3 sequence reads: CASSRTSGGGNEQFF. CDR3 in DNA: TGTGCCAGTAGCAGGACTAGCGGGGGAGGGAATGAGCAGTTCTTC.

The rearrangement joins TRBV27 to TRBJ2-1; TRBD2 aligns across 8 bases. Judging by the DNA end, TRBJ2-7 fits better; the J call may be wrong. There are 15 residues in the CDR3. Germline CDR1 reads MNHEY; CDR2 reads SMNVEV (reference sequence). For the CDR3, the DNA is TGTGCCAGCACTTCTCGGGGGGGGCGGAACAATGAGCAGTACTTC. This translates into CASTSRGGRNNEQYF.

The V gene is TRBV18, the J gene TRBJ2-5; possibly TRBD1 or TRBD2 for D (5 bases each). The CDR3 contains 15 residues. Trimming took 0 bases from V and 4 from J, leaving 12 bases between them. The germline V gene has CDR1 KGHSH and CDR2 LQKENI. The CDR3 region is CASSPPIGDGETQYF. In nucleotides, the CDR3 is TGTGCCAGCTCACCACCGATTGGGGACGGAGAGACCCAGTACTTC. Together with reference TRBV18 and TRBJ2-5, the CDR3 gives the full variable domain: NAGVMQNPRHLVRRRGQEARLRCSPMKGHSHVYWYRQLPEEGLKFMVYLQKENIIDESGMPKERFSAEFPKEGPSILRIQQVVRGDSAAYFCASSPPIGDGETQYFGPGTRLLVL.

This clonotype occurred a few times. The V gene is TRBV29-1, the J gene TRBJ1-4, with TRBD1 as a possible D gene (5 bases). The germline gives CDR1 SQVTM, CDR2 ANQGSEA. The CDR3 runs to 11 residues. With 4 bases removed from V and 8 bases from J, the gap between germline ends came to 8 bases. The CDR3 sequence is CSVGTLEKLFF. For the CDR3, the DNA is TGCAGCGTTGGGACATTGGAAAAACTGTTTTTT.

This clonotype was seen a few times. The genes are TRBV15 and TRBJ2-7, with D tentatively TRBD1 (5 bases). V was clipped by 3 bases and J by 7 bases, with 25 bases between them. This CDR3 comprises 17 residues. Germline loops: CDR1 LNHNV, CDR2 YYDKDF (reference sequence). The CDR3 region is CATSSQGSTRPYNEQYF. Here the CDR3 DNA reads TGTGCCACCAGCAGCCAGGGATCCACAAGACCCTACAATGAGCAGTACTTC.

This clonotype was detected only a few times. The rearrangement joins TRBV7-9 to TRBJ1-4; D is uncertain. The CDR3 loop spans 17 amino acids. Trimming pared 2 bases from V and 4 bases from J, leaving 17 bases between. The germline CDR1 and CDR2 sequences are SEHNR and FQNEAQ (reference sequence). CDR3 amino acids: CASSLSPSWGINEKLFF. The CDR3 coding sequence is TGTGCCAGCAGCTTATCCCCATCCTGGGGAATTAATGAAAAACTGTTTTTT.

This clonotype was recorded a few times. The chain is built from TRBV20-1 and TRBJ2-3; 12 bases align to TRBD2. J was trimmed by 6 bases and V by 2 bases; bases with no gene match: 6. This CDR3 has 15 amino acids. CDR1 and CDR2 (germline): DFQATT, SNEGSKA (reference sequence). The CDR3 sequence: CSARPLAGGLDTQYF. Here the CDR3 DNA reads TGCAGTGCTAGACCGCTAGCGGGGGGGCTGGATACGCAGTATTTT.

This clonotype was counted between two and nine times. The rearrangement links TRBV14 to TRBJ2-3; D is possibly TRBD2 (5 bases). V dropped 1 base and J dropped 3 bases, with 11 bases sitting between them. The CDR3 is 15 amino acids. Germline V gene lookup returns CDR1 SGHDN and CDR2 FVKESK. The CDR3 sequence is CASSQARVWTDTQYF. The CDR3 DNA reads TGTGCCAGCAGCCAAGCGAGGGTATGGACAGATACGCAGTATTTT.